The 10 T cell receptor beta chains below come from one sample, sequenced in a study of shared clonotypes between healthy human individuals. Clones were read by immunoSEQ multiplex PCR, and TCRdb kept only the in-frame ones, dropping some. This table holds 1,500,000 or so clones, more than 95% found once. The sample consisted of naive CD4+ T cells sorted from blood. Described subset: CD45RA+ positively selected. These receptors came from a man aged 30 to 45 in good health.

The chain links TRBV28 to TRBJ2-2; no reliable D call. This CDR3 region has 13 residues. V was pared by 4 bases and J by 3 bases, with 6 bases between. The germline gives CDR1 MDHEN, CDR2 SYDVKM. The CDR3 coding sequence is TGTGCCAGCAGTTCTGTGTACACCGGGGAGCTGTTTTTT. Its translation is CASSSVYTGELFF.

V usage is TRBV19 and J usage is TRBJ2-2; D unresolved. Per germline, CDR1 LNHDA and CDR2 SQIVND (reference sequence). Trimming removed 3 bases from V and 4 bases from J, with 12 bases in between. The CDR3 loop spans 15 amino acids. In DNA form, the CDR3 reads TGTGCCAGTAGTATCTTGGGATTTGGCACCGGGGAGCTGTTTTTT. Amino acids: CASSILGFGTGELFF.

This clone occurred once. This chain uses TRBV25-1 with TRBJ2-1; D is ambiguous. Trimming cost V 0 bases and J 8 bases, with 8 bases left between them. CDR3 size: 13 residues. Germline CDR1 is MGHDK and CDR2 is SYGVNS. The CDR3 sequence is CASSEYGGYEQFF. The CDR3 DNA reads TGTGCCAGCAGTGAATATGGTGGCTATGAGCAGTTCTTC. The complete variable domain, with remaining parts taken from reference TRBV25-1 and TRBJ2-1, reads EADIYQTPRYLVIGTGKKITLECSQTMGHDKMYWYQQDPGMELHLIHYSYGVNSTEKGDLSSESTVSRIRTEHFPLTLESARPSHTSQYLCASSEYGGYEQFFGPGTRLTVL.

The chain employs TRBV28 and TRBJ2-2; 7 bases fit TRBD1. Germline V lookup: CDR1 MDHEN, CDR2 SYDVKM. The J segment lost 5 bases and the V segment lost 4 bases, leaving 7 bases of the junction unmatched. The CDR3 runs to 15 residues. CDR3 nucleotides: TGTGCCAGCAGTTCCCCGGGACAGAAGACCGGGGAGCTGTTTTTT. Protein product: CASSSPGQKTGELFF. Using reference TRBV28 and TRBJ2-2 for the parts outside the CDR3, the full variable domain is DVKVTQSSRYLVKRTGEKVFLECVQDMDHENMFWYRQDPGLGLRLIYFSYDVKMKEKGDIPEGYSVSREKKERFSLILESASTNQTSMYLCASSSPGQKTGELFFGEGSRLTVL.

The rearrangement links TRBV7-2 to TRBJ1-5; D gene uncertain. Germline V gene lookup returns CDR1 SGHTA and CDR2 FQGNSA. V was cut by 2 bases and J by 6 bases, with 14 bases left in between. The CDR3 loop spans 15 amino acids. The CDR3: CASSLLGTFGQPQHF. For the CDR3, the DNA is TGTGCCAGCAGCTTACTAGGAACCTTCGGTCAGCCCCAGCATTTT.

This clone was detected only once. The chain is built from TRBV7-3 and TRBJ2-2; 12 bases line up with TRBD2. Germline V CDR1 and CDR2: SGHTA, FQGTGA. Trimming at V came to 2 bases and at J to 3 bases, leaving 1 base not matched to a gene. The CDR3 is 16 amino acids. The CDR3: CASSLLAGGDTGELFF. In DNA, the CDR3 is TGTGCCAGCAGCTTACTAGCGGGAGGGGACACCGGGGAGCTGTTTTTT. Full variable domain (rest looked up from reference TRBV7-3 and TRBJ2-2): GAGVSQTPSNKVTEKGKYVELRCDPISGHTALYWYRQSLGQGPEFLIYFQGTGAADDSGLPNDRFFAVRPEGSVSTLKIQRTERGDSAVYLCASSLLAGGDTGELFFGEGSRLTVL.

This clone occurred once. The CDR3 reads CASSWRLADPNEQFF. The CDR3 DNA reads TGCGCCAGCAGCTGGCGACTAGCGGACCCCAATGAGCAGTTCTTC. This chain links TRBV5-1 with TRBJ2-1, with 9 positions matching TRBD2. The CDR3 sequence is 15 residues long. With V trimmed by 3 bases and J by 6 bases, 7 bases remained unmatched. Germline CDR1 is SGHRS and CDR2 is YFSETQ.

V is TRBV4-3 and J is TRBJ2-7; unclear D gene. Germline V CDR1 and CDR2: LGHNA, YSLEER. This CDR3 is 14 amino acids long. V gave up 0 bases and J gave up 2 bases, with 8 bases separating them. The CDR3 nucleotides read TGCGCCAGCAGCCAAGATCCTAGAACCTACGAGCAGTACTTC. Encoded protein: CASSQDPRTYEQYF.

This chain uses TRBV28 with TRBJ2-7, with 7 bases aligning to TRBD1. The ends lost 7 bases at V and 4 bases at J; junction bases unmatched: 13. Germline CDR1 is MDHEN and CDR2 is SYDVKM. The CDR3 is made up of 15 amino acids. The CDR3 spells CASTKIGQDRYEQYF. The CDR3 DNA is TGTGCCAGCACCAAGATCGGACAGGATCGGTACGAGCAGTACTTC.

The rearrangement uses TRBV11-1 and TRBJ2-1; a weak D match, TRBD1 (7 bases). The CDR3 is 16 amino acids. Per germline, CDR1 SGHAT and CDR2 FQDESV (reference sequence). Trimming shortened V by 1 base and J by 3 bases, and 13 bases separated the two germline ends. The DNA of the CDR3 is TGTGCCAGCAGCTTAGGGGGGGACAGTATCTACAATGAGCAGTTCTTC. Translating gives CASSLGGDSIYNEQFF.